Listed below are T cell receptor beta chains from one sample, sequenced in a study of blood T cell repertoires in COVID-19. The method was immunoSEQ multiplex PCR; TCRdb's version includes in-frame clones alone and lacks a portion of them. The sample lists roughly 110,000 clones; approximately 78% were seen once. The sequencing input was peripheral blood. The origin of the receptors is a man between 65 and 85 years old with acute or convalescent COVID-19. Both conserved end residues are part of each CDR3. Fields, in order: D gene, J gene, V gene, clone size, CDR3 protein, CDR3 DNA. The D gene is left open where the match is weak. Clone size is stated in some rows and not others, as once, few, many or a class when expanded.

NA TRBJ1-6 TRBV11-2 once CASSFDRSSYNSPLHF TGTGCCAGCAGCTTCGACAGGAGCTCCTATAATTCACCCCTCCACTTT
TRBD1 TRBJ2-3 TRBV5-1 NA CASQRNQGVSADTQYF TGCGCCAGCCAAAGAAACCAGGGGGTTAGCGCAGATACGCAGTATTTT
TRBD1 TRBJ1-2 TRBV28 few CASRRQGAGAGYTF TGTGCCAGCCGAAGACAGGGGGCTGGCGCTGGCTACACCTTC
NA TRBJ1-2 TRBV2 once CASTRVGVDYGYTF TGTGCCAGCACCCGGGTCGGGGTTGACTATGGCTACACCTTC
TRBD1 TRBJ1-5 TRBV28 NA CASSQTGYGNQPQHF TGTGCCAGCAGTCAGACAGGGTACGGCAATCAGCCCCAGCATTTT
TRBD1 TRBJ1-1 TRBV18 NA CASLRDRNTEAFF TGTGCCAGCTTACGGGACAGGAACACTGAAGCTTTCTTT
NA TRBJ2-1 TRBV3-1/TRBV3-2 NA CASSQWDKHNEQFF TGTGCCAGCAGCCAATGGGACAAACACAATGAGCAGTTCTTC
TRBD2 TRBJ2-4 TRBV27 NA CASSFSPTSLNIQYF TGTGCCAGCAGTTTCTCCCCGACTAGCCTAAACATTCAGTACTTC
TRBD1 TRBJ1-3 TRBV4-1 NA CASSQDPGQGASPGNTIYF TGCGCCAGCAGCCAAGACCCGGGACAGGGGGCTTCCCCTGGAAACACCATATATTTT
TRBD1 TRBJ1-4 TRBV19 NA CASTRDSRTTNEKLFF TGTGCCAGTACTAGGGACAGTCGTACAACTAATGAAAAACTGTTTTTT
NA TRBJ2-1 TRBV6-1 NA CASSEHYRAPEQFF TGTGCCAGCAGTGAACACTACAGGGCTCCTGAGCAGTTCTTC
NA TRBJ2-7 TRBV3-1/TRBV3-2 NA CASSHQQYEQYF TGTGCCAGCAGCCACCAACAATACGAGCAGTACTTC
NA TRBJ1-1 TRBV18 once CASSPDSMNTEAFF TGTGCCAGCTCACCGGACAGCATGAACACTGAAGCTTTCTTT
NA TRBJ1-6 TRBV6-1 NA CASSEGEGRHNSPLHF TGTGCCAGCAGTGAAGGAGAGGGAAGGCATAATTCACCCCTCCACTTT
TRBD2 TRBJ2-1 TRBV5-1 NA CASSLAGDYNEQFF TGCGCCAGCAGCTTAGCGGGGGACTACAATGAGCAGTTCTTC
NA TRBJ2-7 TRBV7-9 NA CASSRSGSQIYEQYF TGTGCCAGCAGCCGATCCGGGTCCCAGATCTACGAGCAGTACTTC
NA TRBJ1-2 TRBV10-2 NA CASSDMYGYTF TGCGCCAGCAGTGACATGTATGGCTACACCTTC
NA TRBJ2-3 TRBV10-1 once CASSPGGDTQYF TGCGCCAGCAGCCCCGGCGGAGATACGCAGTATTTT
NA TRBJ1-6 TRBV6-5 once CASMTDLNSPLHF TGTGCCAGCATGACAGACCTTAATTCACCCCTCCACTTT
TRBD1 TRBJ2-4 TRBV30 NA CAWSRGTKNIQYF TGTGCCTGGAGCAGGGGGACCAAAAACATTCAGTACTTC
TRBD1 TRBJ2-2 TRBV5-1 NA CASSLSTGGNTGELFF TGCGCCAGCAGCTTAAGTACAGGGGGCAACACCGGGGAGCTGTTTTTT
NA TRBJ2-7 TRBV4-2 NA CASSSGVGSYEQYF TGTGCCAGCAGCTCGGGGGTGGGCTCCTACGAGCAGTACTTC
TRBD1 TRBJ2-1 TRBV5-8 NA CASSLAGQGARNEQFF TGTGCCAGCAGCTTGGCCGGACAGGGGGCTAGAAATGAGCAGTTCTTC
NA TRBJ1-2 TRBV3-1/TRBV3-2 NA CASSQVENYGYTF TGTGCCAGCAGCCAAGTGGAGAACTATGGCTACACCTTC
TRBD2 TRBJ2-5 TRBV5-1 NA CASSLASGRLETQYF TGCGCCAGCAGCTTGGCCAGCGGGAGGCTAGAGACCCAGTACTTC
NA TRBJ1-5 TRBV28 NA CASRGANQPQHF TGTGCCAGCAGGGGGGCAAATCAGCCCCAGCATTTT
NA TRBJ1-2 TRBV6-5 few CASSSRGKTYGYTF TGTGCCAGCAGTTCCAGGGGAAAAACCTATGGCTACACCTTC
NA TRBJ1-5 TRBV29-1 NA CSVRIGDQPQHF TGCAGCGTGCGAATCGGAGACCAGCCCCAGCATTTT
NA TRBJ1-1 TRBV20-1 NA CSASSGINTEAFF TGCAGTGCTAGTTCGGGAATAAACACTGAAGCTTTCTTT
NA TRBJ1-1 TRBV12-3/TRBV12-4 NA CASSTRDTEAFF TGTGCCAGCAGCACTAGGGACACTGAAGCTTTCTTT
NA TRBJ1-5 TRBV7-3 NA CASSLDRYQPQHF TGTGCCAGCAGCTTAGACAGATATCAGCCCCAGCATTTT
NA TRBJ1-1 TRBV28 few CATKGSIEAFF TGTGCCACCAAAGGGAGTATTGAAGCTTTCTTT
TRBD1 TRBJ1-1 TRBV2 NA CASKGQTITTEAFF TGTGCCAGCAAGGGACAGACTATAACCACTGAAGCTTTCTTT
TRBD2 TRBJ2-4 TRBV19 NA CASSIAPTSGKNIQYF TGTGCCAGTAGTATAGCCCCGACTAGCGGGAAAAACATTCAGTACTTC
NA TRBJ2-3 TRBV5-1 NA CASSLGAGDTQYF TGCGCCAGCAGCTTGGGGGCTGGAGATACGCAGTATTTT
NA TRBJ2-7 TRBV3-1/TRBV3-2 NA CASSQVAAPSGLYEQYF TGTGCCAGCAGCCAAGTCGCGGCCCCTTCAGGACTCTACGAGCAGTACTTC
TRBD1 TRBJ1-3 TRBV30 few CASSTGAGNTIYF TGTGCCTCAAGTACAGGGGCTGGAAACACCATATATTTT
NA TRBJ2-1 TRBV30 NA CAWSGGGRAYNEQFF TGTGCCTGGAGTGGAGGAGGGCGCGCCTACAATGAGCAGTTCTTC
NA TRBJ2-3 TRBV19 once CASRPLGATDTQYF TGTGCCAGTAGGCCACTTGGGGCTACAGATACGCAGTATTTT
TRBD1 TRBJ1-3 TRBV28 NA CASSATGSLGNTIYF TGTGCCAGCAGCGCGACAGGGTCCCTTGGAAACACCATATATTTT
TRBD2 TRBJ2-7 TRBV19 NA CASSMSAGDSYEQYF TGTGCCAGTAGTATGTCGGCGGGGGACTCCTACGAGCAGTACTTC
TRBD2 TRBJ2-7 TRBV5-6 NA CASRLAGPSPGSYEQYF TGTGCCAGCAGACTAGCGGGGCCCTCTCCGGGCTCCTACGAGCAGTACTTC
NA TRBJ1-2 TRBV9 NA CASSVGGTDNYGYTF TGTGCCAGCAGCGTAGGTGGCACAGACAACTATGGCTACACCTTC
NA TRBJ1-6 TRBV7-9 NA CASSLGGQGNSPLHF TGTGCCAGCAGCTTAGGAGGTCAGGGTAATTCACCCCTCCACTTT
NA TRBJ2-7 TRBV19 NA CASSRGLISYEQYF TGTGCCAGTAGTCGGGGACTGATTTCCTACGAGCAGTACTTC
NA TRBJ2-2 TRBV5-1 NA CASSWESTGELFF TGCGCCAGCAGCTGGGAGAGCACCGGGGAGCTGTTTTTT
NA TRBJ1-1 TRBV19 NA CASSLSGGTEAFF TGTGCCAGTAGTTTATCGGGAGGCACTGAAGCTTTCTTT
TRBD1 TRBJ1-2 TRBV5-1 few CASSFLSRQGSYGYTF TGCGCCAGCAGCTTCCTCAGTAGACAGGGGAGCTATGGCTACACCTTC